These 2 T cell receptor beta chains were sequenced from one sample in a study of shared clonotypes between healthy human individuals. Sequencing used immunoSEQ multiplex PCR; TCRdb keeps in-frame clones, though not all of them. Here the sample spans 500,000 to 550,000 clones, about 96% being singletons. The specimen sequenced was naive CD4+ T cells sorted from blood. The sample's subset: CD45RA+ positively selected. The receptors come from a woman aged 30 to 39 in good health.

The V gene is TRBV6-5, the J gene TRBJ2-1; 8 bases line up with TRBD1. The junction had 7 bases not matched to a gene; V was cut back by 6 bases and J by 9 bases. The CDR3 consists of 13 residues. CDR1 is MNHEY and CDR2 is SVGAGI in the germline V gene. CDR3 in amino acids: CASRRDRGGEQFF. The CDR3 nucleotides are TGTGCCAGCAGGAGAGACAGGGGAGGTGAGCAGTTCTTC.

The chain combines TRBV18 with TRBJ2-5; 10 nucleotides line up with TRBD2. The germline V gene encodes CDR1 KGHSH and CDR2 LQKENI. The CDR3 extends over 17 amino acids. The junction had 13 bases not matched to a gene; V was cut back by 4 bases and J by 5 bases. The CDR3 DNA follows: TGTGCCAGCTCACTAAAACGTGCTAGCGGGAGATTGGAGACCCAGTACTTC. Its protein is CASSLKRASGRLETQYF.